The clone carrying this T cell receptor (beta chain) was observed a handful of times. Clones were read by immunoSEQ multiplex PCR, and TCRdb kept only the in-frame ones, dropping some. The sample carries over 85,000 clones, around four fifths recorded once. The sample originates from a study of blood T cell repertoires in COVID-19. Study-wide background: COVID-19 samples, acute and convalescent, were from the United States, Italy and Spain. T cells, B-cell-depleted T cells, or PBMCs provided the cDNA or gDNA that served as material.

The CDR3 is 14 amino acids. Germline values: CDR1 SGHRS, CDR2 YFSETQ. V lost 0 bases to trimming and J lost 7 bases, with 13 bases between them. Source material: peripheral blood. This chain joins TRBV5-1 and TRBJ1-2, with D tentatively TRBD1 (6 bases). The sequence was obtained from a woman aged 55 to 70 with acute or convalescent COVID-19. The CDR3 loop reads CASSLEARGTGYTF. The CDR3 DNA reads as TGCGCCAGCAGCTTGGAGGCCAGGGGTACTGGCTACACCTTC.